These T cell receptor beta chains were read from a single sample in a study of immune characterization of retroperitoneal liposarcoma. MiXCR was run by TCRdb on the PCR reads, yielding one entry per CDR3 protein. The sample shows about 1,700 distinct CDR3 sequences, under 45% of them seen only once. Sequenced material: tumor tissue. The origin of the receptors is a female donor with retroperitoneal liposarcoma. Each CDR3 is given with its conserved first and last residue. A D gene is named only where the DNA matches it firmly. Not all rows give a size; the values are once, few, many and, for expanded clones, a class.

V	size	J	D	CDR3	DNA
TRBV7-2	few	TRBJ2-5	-	CASSLGGHQGETQYF	TGTGCCAGCAGCTTAGGGGGACATCAAGGGGAGACCCAGTACTTC
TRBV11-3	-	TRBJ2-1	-	CASSLPRDEQFF	TGTGCCAGCAGCTTGCCAAGAGATGAGCAGTTCTTC
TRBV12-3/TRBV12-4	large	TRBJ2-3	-	CASSLAPGFGTDTQYF	TGTGCCAGCAGTTTAGCCCCCGGGTTCGGCACAGATACGCAGTATTTT
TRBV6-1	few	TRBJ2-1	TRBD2	CASRTGAGGTYEQFF	TGTGCCAGCAGGACCGGGGCGGGGGGGACCTACGAGCAGTTCTTC
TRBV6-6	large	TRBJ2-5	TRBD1	CASNGQGLKTQYF	TGTGCCAGCAACGGACAGGGGCTGAAGACCCAGTACTTC
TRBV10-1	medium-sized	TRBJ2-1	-	CASSEGHSYEQFF	TGCGCCAGCAGTGAGGGACACTCCTACGAGCAGTTCTTC
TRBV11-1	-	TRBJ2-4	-	CASSNKNIQYF	TGTGCCAGCAGTAATAAAAACATTCAGTACTTC
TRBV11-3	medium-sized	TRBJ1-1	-	CASSFPGYNTEAFF	TGTGCCAGCAGCTTCCCAGGGTATAACACTGAAGCTTTCTTT
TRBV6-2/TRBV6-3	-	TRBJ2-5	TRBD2	CASRQIAGEIQETQYF	TGTGCCAGCAGACAAATAGCGGGAGAGATCCAAGAGACCCAGTACTTC
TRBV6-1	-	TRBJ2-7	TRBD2	CASSDGLAGRSYEQYF	TGTGCCAGCAGTGACGGACTAGCGGGACGCTCCTACGAGCAGTACTTC
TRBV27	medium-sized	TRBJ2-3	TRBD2	CASSSRLAGGTDTQYF	TGTGCCAGCAGTTCCAGACTAGCGGGAGGCACAGATACGCAGTATTTT
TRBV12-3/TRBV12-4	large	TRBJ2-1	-	CASSLAPGAGGETQFF	TGTGCCAGCAGTTTAGCCCCCGGGGCCGGTGGAGAGACCCAGTTCTTC
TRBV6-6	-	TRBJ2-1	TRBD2	CASSYRGGLTNEQFF	TGTGCCAGCAGTTATCGCGGGGGTCTGACCAATGAGCAGTTCTTC
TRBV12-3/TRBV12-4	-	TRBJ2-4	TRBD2	CASSHLAGGYEQYF	TGTGCCAGCAGTCACCTAGCGGGGGGATATGAGCAGTACTTC
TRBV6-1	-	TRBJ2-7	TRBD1	CASSDGTGGHNEQYF	TGTGCCAGCAGTGATGGGACAGGGGGTCACAATGAGCAGTACTTC
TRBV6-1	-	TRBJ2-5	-	CASSETGPGTQYF	TGTGCCAGCAGTGAAACGGGCCCGGGGACCCAGTACTTC
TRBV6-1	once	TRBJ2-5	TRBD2	CASSEAVAGGGTQYF	TGTGCCAGCAGTGAAGCCGTAGCGGGAGGTGGGACCCAGTACTTC
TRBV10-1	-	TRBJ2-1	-	CASSKRNRDPQFF	TGCGCCAGCAGTAAAAGAAACCGGGACCCCCAGTTCTTC
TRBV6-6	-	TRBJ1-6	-	CASSYGRAADSPLHF	TGTGCCAGCAGTTACGGGAGGGCAGCGGATTCACCCCTCCACTTT
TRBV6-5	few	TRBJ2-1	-	CASSPRSPPYEQFF	TGTGCCAGCAGTCCCCGCAGTCCTCCCTACGAGCAGTTCTTC
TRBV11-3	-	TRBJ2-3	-	CASSLGTTGRGETDTQYF	TGTGCCAGCAGCTTAGGGACTACCGGGAGAGGGGAGACAGATACGCAGTATTTT
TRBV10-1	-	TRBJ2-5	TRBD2	CASSGLAGEGETQYF	TGCGCCAGCAGTGGACTAGCGGGAGAGGGTGAGACCCAGTACTTC
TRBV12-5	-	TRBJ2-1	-	CASGLDPSRQLSNEQFF	TGTGCTAGTGGTTTGGACCCGTCGCGTCAGCTGAGCAATGAGCAGTTCTTC
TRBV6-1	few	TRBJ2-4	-	CASSPLDRSKNIQYF	TGTGCCAGCAGTCCTCTGGATAGAAGCAAAAACATTCAGTACTTC
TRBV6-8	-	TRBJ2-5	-	CASRVTGSGETQYF	TGTGCCAGCAGAGTTACAGGGTCTGGAGAGACCCAGTACTTC
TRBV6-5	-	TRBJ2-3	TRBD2	CASSTSGGWDTQYF	TGTGCCAGCAGTACTAGCGGGGGGTGGGATACGCAGTATTTT
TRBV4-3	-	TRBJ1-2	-	CASSQVDLGGYTF	TGCGCCAGCAGCCAAGTGGACCTCGGGGGCTACACCTTC
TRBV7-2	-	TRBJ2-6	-	CASSPRRGPGANVLTF	TGTGCCAGCAGCCCAAGGCGGGGTCCTGGGGCCAACGTCCTGACTTTC
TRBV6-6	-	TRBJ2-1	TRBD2	CASSYVGGTYNEQFF	TGTGCCAGCAGTTACGTCGGGGGGACCTACAATGAGCAGTTCTTC
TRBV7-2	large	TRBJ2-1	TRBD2	CASSLRVTSGRFYNEQFF	TGTGCCAGCAGCTTAAGGGTCACTAGCGGGAGATTCTACAATGAGCAGTTCTTC
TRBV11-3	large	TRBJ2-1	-	CASSLVGLGDNEQFF	TGTGCCAGCAGCTTAGTTGGGCTGGGGGACAATGAGCAGTTCTTC
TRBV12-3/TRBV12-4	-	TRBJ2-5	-	CASSRGTMYQETQYF	TGTGCCAGCAGTCGCGGGACAATGTACCAAGAGACCCAGTACTTC
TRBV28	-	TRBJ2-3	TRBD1	CASSFSGQTNTDTQYF	TGTGCCAGCAGTTTCTCGGGACAGACTAACACAGATACGCAGTATTTT
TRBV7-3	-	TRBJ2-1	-	CASSFQAGFDNEQFF	TGTGCCAGCAGCTTCCAGGCAGGGTTCGACAATGAGCAGTTCTTC
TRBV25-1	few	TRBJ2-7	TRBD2	CASSGGRSPGEPYNEQYF	TGTGCCAGCAGTGGCGGGAGATCCCCCGGGGAGCCCTACAATGAGCAGTACTTC
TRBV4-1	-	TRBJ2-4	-	CASSQVEGRVKNIQYF	TGCGCCAGCAGCCAAGTAGAGGGACGGGTCAAAAACATTCAGTACTTC
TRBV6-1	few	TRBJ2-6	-	CASSEARLSGANVLTF	TGTGCCAGCAGTGAGGCGAGGCTCTCTGGGGCCAACGTCCTGACTTTC
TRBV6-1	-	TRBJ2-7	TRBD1	CASSPTRRQGGHEQYF	TGTGCCAGCAGCCCCACCCGTCGACAGGGCGGCCACGAGCAGTACTTC
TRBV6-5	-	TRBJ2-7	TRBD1	CASSQTGTGTYEQYF	TGTGCCAGCAGTCAAACCGGGACAGGGACCTACGAGCAGTACTTC
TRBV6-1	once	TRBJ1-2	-	CASSTDVNYGYTF	TGTGCCAGCAGCACCGACGTTAACTATGGCTACACCTTC
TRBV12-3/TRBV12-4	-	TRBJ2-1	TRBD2	CASRLAGVSDEQFF	TGTGCCAGCAGACTAGCGGGAGTGAGTGATGAGCAGTTCTTC
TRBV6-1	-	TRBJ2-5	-	CASSSPAGGSETQYF	TGTGCCAGCAGTTCCCCCGCCGGGGGTTCAGAGACCCAGTACTTC
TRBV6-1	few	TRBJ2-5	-	CASSEGGPQETQYF	TGTGCCAGCAGTGAGGGCGGGCCGCAAGAGACCCAGTACTTC
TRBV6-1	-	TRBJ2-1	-	CASSESASSYNEQFF	TGTGCCAGCAGTGAATCGGCTTCTTCCTACAATGAGCAGTTCTTC
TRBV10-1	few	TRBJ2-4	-	CASSVGSVGNEQYF	TGCGCCAGCAGTGTGGGCAGTGTCGGCAATGAGCAGTACTTC
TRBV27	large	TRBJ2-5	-	CASSLGRGLQETQYF	TGTGCCAGCAGTTTGGGGCGGGGCCTACAAGAGACCCAGTACTTC
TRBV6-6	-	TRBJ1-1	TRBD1	CASSYSSMGTGPNTEAFF	TGTGCCAGCAGTTACTCGAGCATGGGGACAGGGCCGAACACTGAAGCTTTCTTT